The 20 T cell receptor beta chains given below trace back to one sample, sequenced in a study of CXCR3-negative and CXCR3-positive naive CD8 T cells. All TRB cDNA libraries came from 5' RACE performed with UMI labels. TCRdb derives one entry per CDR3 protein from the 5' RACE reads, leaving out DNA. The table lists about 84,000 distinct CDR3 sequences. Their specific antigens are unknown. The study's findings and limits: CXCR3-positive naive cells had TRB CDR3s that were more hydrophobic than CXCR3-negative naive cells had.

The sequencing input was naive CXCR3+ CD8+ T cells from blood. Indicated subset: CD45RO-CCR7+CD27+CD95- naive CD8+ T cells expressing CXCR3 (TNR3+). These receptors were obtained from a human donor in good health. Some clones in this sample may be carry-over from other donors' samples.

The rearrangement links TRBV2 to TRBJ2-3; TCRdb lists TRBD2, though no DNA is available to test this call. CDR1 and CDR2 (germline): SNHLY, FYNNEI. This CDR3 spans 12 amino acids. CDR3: CASSGRQGTQYF.

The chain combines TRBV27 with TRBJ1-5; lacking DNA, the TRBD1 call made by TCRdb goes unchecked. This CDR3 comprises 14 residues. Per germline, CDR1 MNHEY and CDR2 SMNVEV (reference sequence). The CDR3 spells CASSLQQGGTAQHF.

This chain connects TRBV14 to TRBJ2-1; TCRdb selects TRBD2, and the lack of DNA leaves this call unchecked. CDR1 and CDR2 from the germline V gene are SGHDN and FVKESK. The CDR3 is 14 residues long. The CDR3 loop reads CASSLGRVYNEQFF.

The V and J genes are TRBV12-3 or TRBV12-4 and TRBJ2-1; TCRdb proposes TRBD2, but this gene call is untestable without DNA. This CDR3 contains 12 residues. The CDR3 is CASSFPSGEQFF.

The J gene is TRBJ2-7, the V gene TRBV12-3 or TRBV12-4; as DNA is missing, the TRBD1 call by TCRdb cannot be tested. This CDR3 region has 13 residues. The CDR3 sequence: CASSLLRGQEQYF.

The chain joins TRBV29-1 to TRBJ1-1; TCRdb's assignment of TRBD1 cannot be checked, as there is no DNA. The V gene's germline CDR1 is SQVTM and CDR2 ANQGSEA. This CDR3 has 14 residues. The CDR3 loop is CSGDLLTGTTEAFF.

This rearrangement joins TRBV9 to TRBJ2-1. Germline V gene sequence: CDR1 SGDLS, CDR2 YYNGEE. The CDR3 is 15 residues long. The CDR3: CASSVMDSSYNEQFF.

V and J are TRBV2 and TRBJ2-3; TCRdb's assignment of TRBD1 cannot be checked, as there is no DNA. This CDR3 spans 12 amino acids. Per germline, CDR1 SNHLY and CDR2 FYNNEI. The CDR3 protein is CARLYRDGTQYF.

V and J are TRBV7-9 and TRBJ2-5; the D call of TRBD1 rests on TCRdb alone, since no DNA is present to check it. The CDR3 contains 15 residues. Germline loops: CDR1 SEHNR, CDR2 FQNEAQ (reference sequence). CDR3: CASSAQGEAAETQYF.

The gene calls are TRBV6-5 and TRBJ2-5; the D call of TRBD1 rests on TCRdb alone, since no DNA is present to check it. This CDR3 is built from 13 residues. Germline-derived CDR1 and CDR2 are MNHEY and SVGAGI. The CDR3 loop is CASSYPPGETQYF.

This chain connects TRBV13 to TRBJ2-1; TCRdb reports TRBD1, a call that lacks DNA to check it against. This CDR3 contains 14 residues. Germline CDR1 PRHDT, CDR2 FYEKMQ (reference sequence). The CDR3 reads CASSWGASYNEQFF.

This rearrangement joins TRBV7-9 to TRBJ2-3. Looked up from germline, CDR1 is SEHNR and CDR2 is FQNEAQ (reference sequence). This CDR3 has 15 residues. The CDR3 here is CASSLSPTSTDTQYF.

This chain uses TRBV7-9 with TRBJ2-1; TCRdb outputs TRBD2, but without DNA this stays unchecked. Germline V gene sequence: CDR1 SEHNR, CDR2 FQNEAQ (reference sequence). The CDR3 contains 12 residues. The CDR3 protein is CASSPSGVVQFF.

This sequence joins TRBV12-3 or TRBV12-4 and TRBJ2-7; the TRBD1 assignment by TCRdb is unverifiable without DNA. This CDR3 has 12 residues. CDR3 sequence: CASSSVGDEQYF.

The CDR3 spells CATITGPGELFF. The chain employs TRBV12-3 or TRBV12-4 and TRBJ2-2; TCRdb calls TRBD1, which cannot be checked without DNA. The CDR3 length is 12 residues.

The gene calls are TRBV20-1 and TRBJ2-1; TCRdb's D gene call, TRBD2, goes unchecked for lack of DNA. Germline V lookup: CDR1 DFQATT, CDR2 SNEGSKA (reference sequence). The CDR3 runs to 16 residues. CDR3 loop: CSAYKEEGRDYNEQFF.

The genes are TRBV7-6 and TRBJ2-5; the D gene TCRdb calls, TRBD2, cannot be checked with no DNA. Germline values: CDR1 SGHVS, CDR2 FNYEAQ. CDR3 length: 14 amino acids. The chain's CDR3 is CASSSGTSKETQYF.

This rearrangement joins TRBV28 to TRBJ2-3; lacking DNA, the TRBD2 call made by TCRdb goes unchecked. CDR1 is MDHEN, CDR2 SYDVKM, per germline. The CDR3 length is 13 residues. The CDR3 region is CASSSAVTDTQYF.

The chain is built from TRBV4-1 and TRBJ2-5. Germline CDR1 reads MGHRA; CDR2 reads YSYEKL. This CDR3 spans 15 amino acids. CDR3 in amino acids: CASSQGRNYQETQYF.

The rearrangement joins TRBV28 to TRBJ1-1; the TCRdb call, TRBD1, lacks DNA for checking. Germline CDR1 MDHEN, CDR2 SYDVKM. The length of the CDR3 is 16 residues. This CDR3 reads CASSFPGTGANTEAFF.